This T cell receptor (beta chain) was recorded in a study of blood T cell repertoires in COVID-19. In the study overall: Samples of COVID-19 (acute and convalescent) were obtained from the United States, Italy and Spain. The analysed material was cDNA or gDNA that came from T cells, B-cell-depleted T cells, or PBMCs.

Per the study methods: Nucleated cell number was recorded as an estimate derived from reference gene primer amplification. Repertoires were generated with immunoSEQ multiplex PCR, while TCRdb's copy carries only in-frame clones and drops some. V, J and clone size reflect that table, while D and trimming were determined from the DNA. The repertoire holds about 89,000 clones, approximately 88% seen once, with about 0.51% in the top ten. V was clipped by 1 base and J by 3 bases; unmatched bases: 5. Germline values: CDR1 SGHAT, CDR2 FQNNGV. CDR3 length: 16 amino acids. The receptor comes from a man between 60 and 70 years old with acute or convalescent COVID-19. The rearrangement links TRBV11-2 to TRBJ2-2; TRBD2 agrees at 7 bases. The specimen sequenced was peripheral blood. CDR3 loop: CASSLVPSGYTGELFF. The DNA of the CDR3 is TGTGCCAGCAGCTTAGTCCCTAGCGGCTACACCGGGGAGCTGTTTTTT. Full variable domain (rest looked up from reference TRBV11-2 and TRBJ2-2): EAGVAQSPRYKIIEKRQSVAFWCNPISGHATLYWYQQILGQGPKLLIQFQNNGVVDDSQLPKDRFSAERLKGVDSTLKIQPAKLEDSAVYLCASSLVPSGYTGELFFGEGSRLTVL.